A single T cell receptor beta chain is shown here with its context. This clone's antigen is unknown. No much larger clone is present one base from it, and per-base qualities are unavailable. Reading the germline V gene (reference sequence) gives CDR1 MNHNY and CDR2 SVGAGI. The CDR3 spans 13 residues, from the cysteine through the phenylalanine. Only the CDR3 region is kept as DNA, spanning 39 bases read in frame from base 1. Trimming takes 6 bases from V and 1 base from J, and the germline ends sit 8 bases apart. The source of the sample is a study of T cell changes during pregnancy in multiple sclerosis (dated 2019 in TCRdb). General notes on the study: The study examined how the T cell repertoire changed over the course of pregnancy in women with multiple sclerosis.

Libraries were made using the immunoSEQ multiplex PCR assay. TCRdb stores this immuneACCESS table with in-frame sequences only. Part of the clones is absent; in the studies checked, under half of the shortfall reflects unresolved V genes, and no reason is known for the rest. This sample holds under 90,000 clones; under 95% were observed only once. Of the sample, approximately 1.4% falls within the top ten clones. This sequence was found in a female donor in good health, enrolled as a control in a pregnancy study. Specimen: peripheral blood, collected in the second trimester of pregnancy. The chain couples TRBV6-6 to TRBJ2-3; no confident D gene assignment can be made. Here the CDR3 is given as CASRHSRTDTQYF. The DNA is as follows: TGTGCCAGCAGACACAGCCGCACAGATACGCAGTATTTT.